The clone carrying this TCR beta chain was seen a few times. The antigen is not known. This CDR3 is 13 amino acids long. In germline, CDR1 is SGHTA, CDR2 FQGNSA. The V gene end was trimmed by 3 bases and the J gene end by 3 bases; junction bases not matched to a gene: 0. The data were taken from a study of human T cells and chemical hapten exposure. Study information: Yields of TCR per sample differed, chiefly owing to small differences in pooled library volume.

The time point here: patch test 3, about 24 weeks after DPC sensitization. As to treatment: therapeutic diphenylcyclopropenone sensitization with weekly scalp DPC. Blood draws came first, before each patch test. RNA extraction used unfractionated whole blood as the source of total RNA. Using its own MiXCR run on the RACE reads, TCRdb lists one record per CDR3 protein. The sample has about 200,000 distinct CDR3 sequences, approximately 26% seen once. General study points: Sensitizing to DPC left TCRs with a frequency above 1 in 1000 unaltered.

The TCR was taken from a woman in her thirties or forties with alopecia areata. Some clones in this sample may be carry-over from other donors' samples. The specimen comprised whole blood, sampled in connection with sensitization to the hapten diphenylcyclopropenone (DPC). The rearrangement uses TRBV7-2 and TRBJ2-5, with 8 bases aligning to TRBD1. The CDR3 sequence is CASSLDREETQYF. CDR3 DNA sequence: TGTGCCAGCAGCTTGGACAGGGAAGAGACCCAGTACTTC. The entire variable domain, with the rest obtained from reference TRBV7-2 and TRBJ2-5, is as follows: GAGVSQSPSNKVTEKGKDVELRCDPISGHTALYWYRQSLGQGLEFLIYFQGNSAPDKSGLPSDRFSAERTGGSVSTLTIQRTQQEDSAVYLCASSLDREETQYFGPGTRLLVL.